This TCR beta chain was captured in a study of shared clonotypes between healthy human individuals (dated by TCRdb to the early 2020s). As for the study more broadly: The cohort comprised two women and a few men aged 18 to 49 years. For each donor, three plates each were used for CD4 naive and CD4 memory, two plates were used for CD8 naive, and one plate was used for CD8 memory. The study deeply sequenced blood TCR repertoires of about five healthy adults to estimate repertoire size and the extent of clonotype sharing between individuals. Libraries were prepared and TCR repertoires were sequenced by different laboratories using diverse techniques, in order to increase sequencing depth and limit assay-specific biases. Each donor's leukapheresis produced roughly between roughly 0.94 and 9.5 billion PBMCs. The full study reports these points: Sampling was restricted to blood, and TCR repertoires in tissues likely differ from the TCR repertoires found in blood. Rarefaction of sorted-subset datasets indicated incomplete sequencing despite the large sequencing depth. The genetic and exposure-history diversity represented was limited by the small number of donors. When a handful of donors were compared, the shared fraction of clonotypes was 5% to 6.5% for naive CD4, about 4% for naive CD8, 2% to 2.5% for memory CD4, and 0.35% to 0.4% for memory CD8. Naive subsets generally had larger estimated clonotype richness than memory subsets did. Pairwise subsampling led to the expectation that sequencing depth would affect the degree of clonotype sharing among donors. Clonotypes shared by all four sorted-subset donors showed higher generation probabilities than non-shared clonotypes.

The CDR3 goes from the cysteine to the phenylalanine over 13 residues. The kept DNA is CDR3 alone, 39 bases in frame from the first base. Trimming costs V 1 base and J 4 bases, and their ends lie 8 bases apart. Sequences SQVTM (CDR1) and ANQGSEA (CDR2) are obtained from the germline V gene. Using the deep immunoSEQ assay, multiplex PCR amplified TCR CDR3 regions from genomic DNA. Extracted genomic DNA from each cell subset was distributed evenly across all wells of several immunoSEQ 96-well plates, and each plate was treated as a replicate. For sorted subsets, about 200 ng genomic DNA, equal to 30,000 to 35,000 T cell genomes, was loaded into each replicate PCR. Purified libraries were quantified with a Qubit 3.0 fluorometer, sized on a Bioanalyzer 2100, and re-quantified with the KAPA Library Quantification kit. Every immunoSEQ 96-well plate was sequenced on a separate single-read 150-cycle Illumina NextSeq 550 flow cell. The authors' analysis ran thus. Because the immunoSEQ output included only junctional sequences and no quality scores, the filtering could not be the same as the filtering used for full-length reads. To assign V/J genes and CDR3, sequences were annotated using PyIR, a Python wrapper for IgBLAST v1.9, with IMGT germline references. Any read was removed if the V/J assignment was weak (E-value above 1e-6), the CDR3 was missing, or the read contained stop codons, out-of-frame junctions, or ambiguous translated residues. V3J clonotypes were defined as sequences sharing the same inferred V gene, J gene, and CDR3 amino acid sequence. The percentage overlap between two repertoires was calculated by dividing the number of shared unique clonotypes by the size of the smaller repertoire. Richness of each repertoire was evaluated using RTK rarefaction, the Chao1 estimator, and Recon v2.1 estimates of unobserved clonotypes. For all TCRbeta clonotypes obtained by the gDNA method from four donors, generation probabilities were computed with OLGA. Sourced from immuneACCESS, this table was stored by TCRdb with only in-frame sequences that have V and J called. A share of the clones is absent; for the studies checked, an unresolved V gene accounts for under half, and the remainder has no known explanation. V and J calls and clone size follow that table, whereas D and trimming were derived from the DNA. Across this sample there are some 2 million clones, with about 95% seen only once. The ten largest clonotypes hold approximately 1.2% of the sample.

CD8 naive samples were obtained by positive selection for CCR7 among CD45RO-negative cells, yielding a CD45RA+CCR7+ population from which TemRA cells were excluded. The donors were healthy, HIV-negative adults who had no recently reported acute infections or vaccinations. Only Caucasian adults living in Nashville, Tennessee, USA were represented among the donors. Blood was obtained by leukapheresis, after which PBMCs were separated by Ficoll-Histopaque density gradient centrifugation and cryopreserved in liquid nitrogen vapor phase. Purity and quantity of every magnetically sorted T cell population were checked by analytical flow cytometry. Each sorted fraction had its genomic DNA isolated and then quantified by UV absorbance on a Nanodrop 2000c. Concerning this clone itself: No cognate antigen has been identified for it. Nothing much larger sits one base from this clone, and base qualities are not available.

This sequence originates from a man aged 18 to 29 in good health. The sequenced material came from naive CD8+ T cells sorted from blood. Taken with the paper, the label for cell subset or site translates to: CD45RA+CCR7+. This chain is built from TRBV29-1 and TRBJ1-3; the D gene lacks a confident call. For the CDR3, the sequence is CSVEGLTGNTIYF. The sequenced DNA is TGCAGCGTTGAAGGGTTGACAGGAAACACCATATATTTT. This CDR3, with the reference TRBV29-1 and TRBJ1-3 proteins standing in past its ends, gives the full variable domain SAVISQKPSRDICQRGTSLTIQCQVDSQVTMMFWYRQQPGQSLTLIATANQGSEATYESGFVIDKFPISRPNLTFSTLTVSNMSPEDSSIYLCSVEGLTGNTIYFGEGSWLTVV.